The 31 T cell receptor beta chains presented below share a single source sample, sequenced in a study of CD8 T cells in cerebrospinal fluid in Alzheimer's disease. No DNA is given; TCRdb re-called the 10x single-cell sequencing reads and lists each CDR3 protein once. Its listing shows over a thousand distinct CDR3 sequences. The specimen was cerebrospinal fluid. Source of these receptors: a human donor in good health.

By frequency, this clonotype registers medium-sized (0.01 to 0.1%). The chain has TRBV20-1 and TRBJ1-1. Germline lookup yields CDR1 DFQATT and CDR2 SNEGSKA (reference sequence). The length of the CDR3 is 13 residues. The CDR3 protein is CSARGSLNTEAFF.

Considering frequency, this clonotype is large (0.1 to 1%). J is TRBJ1-2 and V is TRBV7-2; TCRdb's assignment of TRBD1 cannot be checked, as there is no DNA. Germline V gene lookup returns CDR1 SGHTA and CDR2 FQGNSA. CDR3 size: 15 residues. This CDR3 is CASSFDVGVSYGYTF.

The chain joins TRBV5-4 to TRBJ1-1; with no DNA, the TCRdb D assignment of TRBD1 cannot be verified. The CDR3 runs 15 residues. The germline CDR1 and CDR2 sequences are SGHNT and YYREEE (reference sequence). This chain's CDR3 is CASSPQLQGGTEAFF. Drawing the rest from reference TRBV5-4 and TRBJ1-1, the complete variable domain is ETGVTQSPTHLIKTRGQQVTLRCSSQSGHNTVSWYQQALGQGPQFIFQYYREEENGRGNFPPRFSGLQFPNYSSELNVNALELDDSALYLCASSPQLQGGTEAFFGQGTRLTVV.

Measured by frequency, this clonotype is medium-sized. The chain is built from TRBV12-5 and TRBJ1-3; TCRdb reports TRBD1, a call that lacks DNA to check it against. CDR3 length: 13 amino acids. CDR1 is LGHNT, CDR2 FRNRAP, per germline. CDR3 protein: CASGLAGVDTIYF.

This clonotype is medium-sized by frequency. The V call is TRBV28, the J call TRBJ2-1; TCRdb outputs TRBD2, but without DNA this stays unchecked. There are 15 residues in the CDR3. Germline V gene sequence: CDR1 MDHEN, CDR2 SYDVKM. CDR3 amino acids: CASSPGTSGTLQQFF. Based on the CDR3 plus reference TRBV28 and TRBJ2-1, the full variable domain is DVKVTQSSRYLVKRTGEKVFLECVQDMDHENMFWYRQDPGLGLRLIYFSYDVKMKEKGDIPEGYSVSREKKERFSLILESASTNQTSMYLCASSPGTSGTLQQFFGPGTRLTVL.

Its frequency marks this clonotype as medium-sized. The chain employs TRBV28 and TRBJ1-1. Germline V lookup: CDR1 MDHEN, CDR2 SYDVKM. The CDR3 is 14 residues long. CDR3 residues: CASSSVNLNTEAFF.

Measured by frequency, this clonotype is large (0.1 to 1%). The chain uses TRBV7-2 and TRBJ1-4; TCRdb designates TRBD1, a call that cannot be tested without DNA. The CDR3 loop spans 15 amino acids. The germline gives CDR1 SGHTA, CDR2 FQGNSA. This chain's CDR3 is CASSLQQGGFEKLFF.

Its frequency marks this clonotype as medium-sized. V and J are TRBV6-5 and TRBJ1-1; lacking DNA, the TRBD1 call made by TCRdb goes unchecked. This CDR3 has 15 residues. Germline V gene sequence: CDR1 MNHEY, CDR2 SVGAGI. The CDR3 spells CASSYSAGRNTEAFF.

Measured by frequency, this clonotype is medium-sized. The chain combines TRBV19 with TRBJ1-1. CDR3 length: 15 amino acids. In germline, CDR1 is LNHDA, CDR2 SQIVND (reference sequence). CDR3 in amino acids: CASSEGTAGAYEAFF.

By frequency, this clonotype is medium-sized (0.01 to 0.1%). The chain carries TRBV20-1 and TRBJ2-3; TCRdb's D call, TRBD1, is unchecked because there is no DNA. The germline CDR1 and CDR2 sequences are DFQATT and SNEGSKA (reference sequence). This CDR3 has 15 residues. CDR3 residues: CSARPGTAGTDTQYF.

By frequency, this clonotype registers large (0.1 to 1%). The chain recombines TRBV11-1 with TRBJ2-5. CDR3 size: 14 residues. Germline values: CDR1 SGHAT, CDR2 FQDESV (reference sequence). This chain's CDR3 is CASSLSATEETQYF.

This clonotype is classed as medium-sized by frequency. The CDR3 sequence: CASSGHLLLTKANYGYTF. The gene calls are TRBV2 and TRBJ1-2. This CDR3 comprises 18 residues. CDR1 and CDR2 (germline): SNHLY, FYNNEI.

This clonotype ranks as large in terms of frequency. The J gene is TRBJ2-5, the V gene TRBV5-5; TCRdb outputs TRBD1, but without DNA this stays unchecked. The germline gives CDR1 SGHKS, CDR2 YYEKEE (reference sequence). The CDR3 consists of 14 residues. The CDR3 here is CASSLVTGWETQYF.

This clonotype is labeled large based on frequency. The chain has TRBV3-1 and TRBJ2-5; without DNA, the TCRdb call of TRBD2 cannot be checked. CDR1 and CDR2 (germline): LGHDT, YNNKEL (reference sequence). The CDR3 totals 12 residues. CDR3 sequence reads: CASSQGGQTQYF.

This clonotype is classed as medium-sized by frequency. The chain has TRBV18 and TRBJ1-1; TCRdb selects TRBD1, and the lack of DNA leaves this call unchecked. From germline, CDR1 is KGHSH and CDR2 LQKENI. CDR3 length equals 15 residues. The CDR3 sequence: CASSPGEGMNTEAFF.

Considering frequency, this clonotype is medium-sized. The V call is TRBV3-1, the J call TRBJ2-2. Germline V gene lookup returns CDR1 LGHDT and CDR2 YNNKEL (reference sequence). The CDR3 consists of 14 residues. The CDR3 region is CASSQFWDTGELFF.

According to its frequency, this clonotype is medium-sized. The rearrangement links TRBV5-1 to TRBJ2-3. The CDR3 covers 13 residues. From germline, CDR1 is SGHRS and CDR2 YFSETQ. Here the CDR3 reads CASSPVITDTQYF.

This clonotype registers medium-sized (0.01 to 0.1%) by frequency. The chain links TRBV24-1 to TRBJ2-7; TCRdb returns TRBD1, unconfirmable since there is no DNA. Germline loops: CDR1 KGHDR, CDR2 SFDVKD. CDR3 size: 16 residues. CDR3 loop: CATSDRGHLGRSEQYF.

By frequency, this clonotype registers medium-sized. The gene calls are TRBV30 and TRBJ1-1; the TCRdb D gene call, TRBD1, has no DNA to confirm it. The germline CDR1 and CDR2 sequences are GTSNPN and SVGIG (reference sequence). The CDR3 length is 11 residues. Here the CDR3 reads CASPGGTEAFF.

This clonotype is identified as large from frequency. The chain recombines TRBV7-2 with TRBJ2-2; the TCRdb D gene call, TRBD1, has no DNA to confirm it. Germline CDR1 SGHTA, CDR2 FQGNSA. The CDR3 is made up of 14 amino acids. The CDR3: CASSSTGVTGELFF.

Considering frequency, this clonotype is large. The chain is built from TRBV4-1 and TRBJ2-1; absent DNA, TCRdb's TRBD2 call cannot be checked. The CDR3 loop spans 17 amino acids. Germline-derived CDR1 and CDR2 are MGHRA and YSYEKL. CDR3 amino acids: CASSQGSGGGVRVEQFF.

This clonotype is identified as medium-sized from frequency. The V call is TRBV2, the J call TRBJ2-5; TCRdb lists TRBD1, though no DNA is available to test this call. CDR1 and CDR2 from the germline V gene are SNHLY and FYNNEI. This CDR3 is built from 14 residues. The CDR3 here is CASRDRRFQETQYF.

According to its frequency, this clonotype is medium-sized. The chain couples TRBV10-3 to TRBJ2-3; lacking DNA, the TRBD1 call made by TCRdb goes unchecked. Germline V gene lookup returns CDR1 ENHRY and CDR2 SYGVKD. The CDR3 has 14 residues. The CDR3 reads CAISVGGSTDTQYF.

By frequency, this clonotype is large. The V and J genes are TRBV12-3 or TRBV12-4 and TRBJ2-1; without DNA, the TCRdb call of TRBD2 cannot be checked. The CDR3 is made up of 17 amino acids. CDR3 amino acids: CASNPGAAGSSYNEQFF.

By frequency, this clonotype is medium-sized. The V call is TRBV3-1, the J call TRBJ1-5; TCRdb's D call, TRBD1, is unchecked because there is no DNA. Germline V gene data show CDR1 as LGHDT and CDR2 as YNNKEL (reference sequence). The CDR3 is 15 residues long. The CDR3 here is CASSRQGLGNQPQHF.

Considering frequency, this clonotype is large. The chain has TRBV7-9 and TRBJ2-3; lacking DNA, the TRBD2 call made by TCRdb goes unchecked. The CDR3 is made up of 14 amino acids. Per the germline V gene, CDR1 is SEHNR and CDR2 is FQNEAQ (reference sequence). The CDR3 protein is CASSAGLDTDTQYF.

This clonotype is classed as medium-sized (0.01 to 0.1%) by frequency. The chain links TRBV6-6 to TRBJ1-5; the TRBD1 assignment by TCRdb is unverifiable without DNA. The germline V gene has CDR1 MNHNY and CDR2 SVGAGI (reference sequence). The CDR3 length is 14 residues. CDR3 sequence reads: CASTMTGGLEPQHF.

This clonotype is labeled medium-sized based on frequency. This chain uses TRBV5-5 with TRBJ1-2; the D call from TCRdb, TRBD1, cannot be confirmed without DNA. CDR1 and CDR2 from the germline V gene are SGHKS and YYEKEE (reference sequence). The CDR3 consists of 14 residues. The CDR3 sequence is CASSPWDSPYGYTF.

Judged by frequency, this clonotype is medium-sized (0.01 to 0.1%). J is TRBJ2-1 and V is TRBV4-3; TCRdb's D gene call, TRBD2, goes unchecked for lack of DNA. This CDR3 has 17 residues. Per the germline V gene, CDR1 is LGHNA and CDR2 is YSLEER. The CDR3 loop is CASSLTSGRAEYNEQFF.

This clonotype is classed as medium-sized by frequency. The rearrangement joins TRBV6-6 to TRBJ2-3; the D gene TCRdb calls, TRBD2, cannot be checked with no DNA. Germline assignment: CDR1 MNHNY and CDR2 SVGAGI (reference sequence). The CDR3 extends over 17 amino acids. CDR3 in amino acids: CASSTSLGGTSTDTQYF.

This clonotype shows up as medium-sized by frequency. The chain's CDR3 is CSASWANMNTEAFF. The chain joins TRBV20-1 to TRBJ1-1. The CDR3 is made up of 14 amino acids. Germline assignment: CDR1 DFQATT and CDR2 SNEGSKA (reference sequence).